This TCR beta chain was sequenced for a study of T cell clonality in common variable immunodeficiency. Study-wide points: In common variable immunodeficiency, TCR beta chains reportedly carried fewer deletions and N-nucleotide insertions. TCRbeta clonality was increased in CVID versus healthy controls.

This clone occurred a few times. Its antigen is unknown. The assay was immunoSEQ multiplex PCR, and TCRdb's table has in-frame clones only and misses some. The sample holds over 40,000 clones, and no clone turns up only once. This clonotype was obtained from a person aged 18 to 75 in good health. The specimen sequenced was peripheral blood mononuclear cells.

CDR3 region: CASSVGQSYNEQFF. The part of the CDR3 DNA that was read is TGTGCCAGCAGCGTAGGGCAGTCCTACAATGAG. The V and J genes are TRBV11-3 and TRBJ2-1; unclear D gene. The observed sequence ends 3 residues before the CDR3 terminus, with the missing tail filled in from the germline J gene. V was clipped by 5 bases and J by 1 base, with 9 bases between them. CDR1 is SGHNT, CDR2 YENEEA, per germline. The CDR3 length is 14 residues. The complete variable domain, with remaining parts taken from reference TRBV11-3 and TRBJ2-1, reads EAGVVQSPRYKIIEKKQPVAFWCNPISGHNTLYWYLQNLGQGPELLIRYENEEAVDDSQLPKDRFSAERLKGVDSTLKIQPAELGDSAVYLCASSVGQSYNEQFFGPGTRLTVL.